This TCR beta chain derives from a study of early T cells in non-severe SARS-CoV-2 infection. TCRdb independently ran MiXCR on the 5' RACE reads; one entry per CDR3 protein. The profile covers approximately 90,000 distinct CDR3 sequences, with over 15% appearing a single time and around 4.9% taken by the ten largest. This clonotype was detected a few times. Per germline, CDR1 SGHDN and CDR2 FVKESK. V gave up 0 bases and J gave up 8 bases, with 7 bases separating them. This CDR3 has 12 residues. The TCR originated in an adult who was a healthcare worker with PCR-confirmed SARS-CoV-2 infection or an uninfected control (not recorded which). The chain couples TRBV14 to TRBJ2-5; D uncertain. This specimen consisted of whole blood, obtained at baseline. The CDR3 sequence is CASSQDGATQYF. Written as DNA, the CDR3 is TGTGCCAGCAGCCAAGATGGAGCAACCCAGTACTTC.